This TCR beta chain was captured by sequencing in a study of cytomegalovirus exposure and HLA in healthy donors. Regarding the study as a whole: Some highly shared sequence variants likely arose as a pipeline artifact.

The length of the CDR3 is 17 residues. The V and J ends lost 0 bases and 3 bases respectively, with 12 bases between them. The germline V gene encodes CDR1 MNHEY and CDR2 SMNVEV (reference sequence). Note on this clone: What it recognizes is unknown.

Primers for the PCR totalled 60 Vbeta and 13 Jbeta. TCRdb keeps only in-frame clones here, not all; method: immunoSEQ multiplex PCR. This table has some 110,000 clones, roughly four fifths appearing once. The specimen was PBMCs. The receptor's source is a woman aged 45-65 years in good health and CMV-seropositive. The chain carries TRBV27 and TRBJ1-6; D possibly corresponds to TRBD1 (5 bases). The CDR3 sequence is CASSLSLETDYNSPLHF. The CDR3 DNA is TGTGCCAGCAGTTTATCGTTAGAGACAGACTATAATTCACCCCTCCACTTT.